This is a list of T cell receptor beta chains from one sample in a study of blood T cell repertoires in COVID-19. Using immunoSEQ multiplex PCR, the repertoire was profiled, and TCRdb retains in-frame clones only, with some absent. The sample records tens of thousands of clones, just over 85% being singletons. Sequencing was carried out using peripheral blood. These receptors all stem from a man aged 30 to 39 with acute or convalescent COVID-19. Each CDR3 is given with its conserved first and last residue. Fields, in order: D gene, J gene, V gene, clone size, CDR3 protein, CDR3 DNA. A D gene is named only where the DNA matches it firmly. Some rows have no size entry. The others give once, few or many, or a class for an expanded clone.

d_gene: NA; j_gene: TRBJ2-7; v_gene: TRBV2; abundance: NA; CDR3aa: CASSEVGAHEQYF; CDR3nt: TGTGCCAGCAGTGAAGTGGGGGCTCACGAGCAGTACTTC
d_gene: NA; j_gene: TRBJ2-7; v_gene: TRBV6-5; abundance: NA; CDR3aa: CASRRDSSANEQYF; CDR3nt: TGTGCCAGCAGGCGGGACAGCTCTGCCAACGAGCAGTACTTC
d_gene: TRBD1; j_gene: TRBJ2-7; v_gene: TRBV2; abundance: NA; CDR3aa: CASTDRGHEQYF; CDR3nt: TGTGCCAGTACGGACAGGGGTCACGAGCAGTACTTC
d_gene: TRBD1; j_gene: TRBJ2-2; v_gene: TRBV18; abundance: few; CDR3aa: CASSPGLQGVTGELFF; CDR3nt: TGTGCCAGCTCACCAGGATTACAGGGGGTCACCGGGGAGCTGTTTTTT
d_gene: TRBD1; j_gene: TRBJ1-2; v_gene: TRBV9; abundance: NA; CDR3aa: CASSTRRGGGQIYGYTF; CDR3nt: TGTGCCAGCAGCACCCGTAGGGGTGGGGGACAGATATATGGCTACACCTTC
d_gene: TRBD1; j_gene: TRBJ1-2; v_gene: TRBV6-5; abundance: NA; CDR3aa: CASSYSERTGERGYTF; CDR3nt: TGTGCCAGCAGTTACTCGGAAAGGACAGGGGAGCGCGGCTACACCTTC
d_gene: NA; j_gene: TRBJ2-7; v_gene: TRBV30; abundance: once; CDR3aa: CAWTPPGAQTYEQYF; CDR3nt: TGTGCCTGGACCCCCCCTGGGGCACAAACCTACGAGCAGTACTTC
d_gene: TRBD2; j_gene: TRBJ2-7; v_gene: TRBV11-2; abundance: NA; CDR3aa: CASSPAGRISYEQYF; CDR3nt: TGTGCCAGCAGCCCAGCGGGAAGAATCTCCTACGAGCAGTACTTC
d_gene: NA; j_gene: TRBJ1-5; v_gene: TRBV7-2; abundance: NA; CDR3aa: CASSYRVSNQPQHF; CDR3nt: TGTGCCAGCAGCTACAGGGTCAGCAATCAGCCCCAGCATTTT
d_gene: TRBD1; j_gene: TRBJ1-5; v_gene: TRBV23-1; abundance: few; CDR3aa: CASSRPGTGAVQPQHF; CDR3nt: TGCGCCAGCAGTAGACCCGGGACAGGGGCGGTTCAGCCCCAGCATTTT
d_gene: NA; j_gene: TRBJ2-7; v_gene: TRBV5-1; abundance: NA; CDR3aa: CASSAGSYEQYF; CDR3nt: TGCGCCAGCAGCGCCGGCTCCTACGAGCAGTACTTC
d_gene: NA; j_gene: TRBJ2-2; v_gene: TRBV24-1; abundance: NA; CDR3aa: CATSDDDRISSGTGELFF; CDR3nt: TGTGCCACCAGTGACGACGACAGGATAAGTAGTGGCACCGGGGAGCTGTTTTTT
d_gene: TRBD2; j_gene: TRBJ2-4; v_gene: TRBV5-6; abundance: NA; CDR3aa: CASSQRRKTSGSGNIQYF; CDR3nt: TGTGCCAGCAGCCAAAGAAGAAAGACTAGCGGGAGTGGAAACATTCAGTACTTC
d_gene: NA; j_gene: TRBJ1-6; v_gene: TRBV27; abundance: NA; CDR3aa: CASSFGVFSPLHF; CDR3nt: TGTGCCAGCAGTTTCGGGGTCTTTTCACCCCTCCACTTT
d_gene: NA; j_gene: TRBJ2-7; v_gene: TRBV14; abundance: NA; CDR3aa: CASSQGWAAPYEQYF; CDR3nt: TGTGCCAGCAGCCAAGGTTGGGCTGCCCCCTACGAGCAATACTTC
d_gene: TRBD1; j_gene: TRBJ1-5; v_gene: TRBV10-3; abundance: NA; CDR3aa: CAISEADRANQPQHF; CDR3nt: TGTGCCATCAGTGAAGCTGACAGGGCAAATCAGCCCCAGCATTTT
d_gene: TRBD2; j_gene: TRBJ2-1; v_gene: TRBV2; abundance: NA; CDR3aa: CASRAGTSIDNEQFF; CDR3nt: TGTGCCAGCAGGGCCGGGACTAGCATCGACAATGAGCAGTTCTTC
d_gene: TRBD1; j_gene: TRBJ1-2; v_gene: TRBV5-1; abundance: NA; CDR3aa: CASSVGQGAIGYTF; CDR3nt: TGCGCCAGCAGCGTGGGACAGGGGGCGATTGGCTACACCTTC
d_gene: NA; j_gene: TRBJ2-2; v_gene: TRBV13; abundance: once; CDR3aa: CASSWKGGPNTGELFF; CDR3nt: TGTGCCAGCAGCTGGAAAGGGGGACCGAACACCGGGGAGCTGTTTTTT
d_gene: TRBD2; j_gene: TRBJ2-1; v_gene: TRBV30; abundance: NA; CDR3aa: CAWSLAGAYNEQFF; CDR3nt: TGTGCCTGGTCCCTAGCGGGAGCCTACAATGAGCAGTTCTTC
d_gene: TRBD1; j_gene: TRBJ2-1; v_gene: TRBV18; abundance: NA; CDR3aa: CASSPGQGNEQFF; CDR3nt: TGTGCCAGCTCACCAGGACAGGGCAATGAGCAGTTCTTC
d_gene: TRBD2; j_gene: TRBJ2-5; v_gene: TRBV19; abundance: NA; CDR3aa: CASSTASGRGGETQYF; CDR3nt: TGTGCCAGTAGTACCGCTAGCGGGAGAGGGGGAGAGACCCAGTACTTC
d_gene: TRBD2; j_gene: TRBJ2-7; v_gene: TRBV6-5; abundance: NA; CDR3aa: CASAPGTTYYEQYF; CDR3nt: TGTGCCAGCGCCCCCGGGACTACCTATTACGAGCAGTACTTC